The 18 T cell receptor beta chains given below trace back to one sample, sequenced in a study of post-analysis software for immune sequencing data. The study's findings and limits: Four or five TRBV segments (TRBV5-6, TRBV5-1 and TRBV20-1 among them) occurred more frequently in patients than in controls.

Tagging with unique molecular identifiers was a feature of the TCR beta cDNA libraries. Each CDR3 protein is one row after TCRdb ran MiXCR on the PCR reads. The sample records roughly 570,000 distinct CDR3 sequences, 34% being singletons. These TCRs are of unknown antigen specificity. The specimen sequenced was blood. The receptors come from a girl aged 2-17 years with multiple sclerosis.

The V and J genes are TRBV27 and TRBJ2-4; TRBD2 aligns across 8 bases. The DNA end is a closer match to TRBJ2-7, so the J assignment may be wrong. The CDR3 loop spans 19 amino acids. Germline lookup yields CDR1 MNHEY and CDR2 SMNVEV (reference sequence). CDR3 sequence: CASSLKGRASGLITYEQYF. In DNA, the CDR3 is TGTGCCAGCAGTTTAAAGGGACGGGCTAGCGGGCTGATAACCTACGAGCAGTACTTC.

CDR3 nucleotides: TGTGCCAGCAGTCGCCGACAGGGCGGAACCAAAAACATTCAGTACTTC. This encodes CASSRRQGGTKNIQYF. The chain couples TRBV27 to TRBJ2-7, with 7 positions matching TRBD1. Matching the DNA end better, TRBJ2-4 makes the J call doubtful. This CDR3 has 16 residues. Germline assignment: CDR1 MNHEY and CDR2 SMNVEV (reference sequence).

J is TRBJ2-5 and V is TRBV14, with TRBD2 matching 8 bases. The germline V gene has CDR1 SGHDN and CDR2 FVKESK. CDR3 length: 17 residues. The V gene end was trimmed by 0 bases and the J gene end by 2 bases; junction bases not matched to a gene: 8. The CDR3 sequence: CASSQDAGGGPQETQYF. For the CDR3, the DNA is TGTGCCAGCAGCCAAGATGCCGGCGGGGGGCCGCAAGAGACCCAGTACTTC.

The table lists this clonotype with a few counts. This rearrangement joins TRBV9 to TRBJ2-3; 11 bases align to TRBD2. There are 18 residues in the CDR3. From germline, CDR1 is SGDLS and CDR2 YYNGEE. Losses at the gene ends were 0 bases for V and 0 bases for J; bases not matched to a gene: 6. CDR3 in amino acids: CASSVDPSGGLSTDTQYF. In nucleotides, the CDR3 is TGTGCCAGCAGCGTAGACCCTAGCGGGGGGCTTAGCACAGATACGCAGTATTTT.

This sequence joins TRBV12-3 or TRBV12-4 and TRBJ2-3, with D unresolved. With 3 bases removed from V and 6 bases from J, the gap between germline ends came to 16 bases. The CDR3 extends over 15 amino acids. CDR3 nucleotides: TGTGCCAGCAGTTTCTTAGCAAAATTCGGGGATACGCAGTATTTT. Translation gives CASSFLAKFGDTQYF.

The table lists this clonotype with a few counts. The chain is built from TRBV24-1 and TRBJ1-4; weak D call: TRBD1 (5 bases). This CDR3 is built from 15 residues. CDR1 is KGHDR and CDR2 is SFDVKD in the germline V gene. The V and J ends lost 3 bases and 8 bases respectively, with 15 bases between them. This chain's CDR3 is CATSDGGTSGEKLFF. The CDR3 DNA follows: TGTGCCACCAGTGATGGCGGGACTTCCGGCGAAAAACTGTTTTTT.

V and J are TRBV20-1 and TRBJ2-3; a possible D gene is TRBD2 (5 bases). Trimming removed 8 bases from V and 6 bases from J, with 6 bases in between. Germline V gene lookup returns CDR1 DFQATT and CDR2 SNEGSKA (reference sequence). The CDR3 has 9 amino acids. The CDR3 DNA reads TGCAGTCCGGGGGATACGCAGTATTTT. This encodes CSPGDTQYF.

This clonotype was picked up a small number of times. The CDR3 nucleotides read TGTGCCAGCAGTTACGGGGGGGCCCAAGATACGCAGTATTTT. Protein: CASSYGGAQDTQYF. This rearrangement joins TRBV6-5 to TRBJ2-3, with D possibly TRBD2 on 7 matching bases. Trimming shortened V by 2 bases and J by 5 bases, and 11 bases separated the two germline ends. Germline assignment: CDR1 MNHEY and CDR2 SVGAGI. This CDR3 contains 14 residues.

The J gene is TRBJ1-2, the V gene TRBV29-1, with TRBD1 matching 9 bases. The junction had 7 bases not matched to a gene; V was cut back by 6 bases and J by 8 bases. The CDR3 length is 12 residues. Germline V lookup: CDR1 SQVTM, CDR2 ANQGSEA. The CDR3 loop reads CSVDRTGAGYTF. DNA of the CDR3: TGCAGCGTGGACCGGACAGGGGCAGGCTACACCTTC.

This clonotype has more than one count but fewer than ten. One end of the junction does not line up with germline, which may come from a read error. The CDR3 loop reads CASSSTYHGSKIYGCTF. CDR3 DNA: TGTGCCAGCAGTTCCACCTACCACGGCAGTAAGATCTATGGCTGCACCTTC. The V and J genes are TRBV11-2 and TRBJ1-2; D is uncertain. The CDR3 is 17 residues long. Germline V gene lookup returns CDR1 SGHAT and CDR2 FQNNGV.

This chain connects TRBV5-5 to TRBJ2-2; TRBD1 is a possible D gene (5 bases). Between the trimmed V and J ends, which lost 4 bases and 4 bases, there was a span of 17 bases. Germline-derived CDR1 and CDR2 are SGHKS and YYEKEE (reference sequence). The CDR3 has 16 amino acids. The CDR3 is CASSPALGPGTGELFF. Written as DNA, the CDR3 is TGTGCCAGCAGCCCGGCCTTGGGGCCGGGCACCGGGGAGCTGTTTTTT.

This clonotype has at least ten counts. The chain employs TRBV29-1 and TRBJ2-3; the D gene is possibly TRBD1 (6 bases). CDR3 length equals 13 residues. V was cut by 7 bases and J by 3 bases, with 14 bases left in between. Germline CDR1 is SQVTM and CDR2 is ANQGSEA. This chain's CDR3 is CSASPTGTDTQYF. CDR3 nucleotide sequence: TGCAGCGCCAGCCCAACAGGGACAGATACGCAGTATTTT.

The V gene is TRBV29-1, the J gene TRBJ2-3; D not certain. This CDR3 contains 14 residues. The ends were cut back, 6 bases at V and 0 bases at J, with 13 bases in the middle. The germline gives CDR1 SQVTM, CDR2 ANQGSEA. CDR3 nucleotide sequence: TGCAGCGTCACCGTTTACGCTAGCACAGATACGCAGTATTTT. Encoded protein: CSVTVYASTDTQYF.

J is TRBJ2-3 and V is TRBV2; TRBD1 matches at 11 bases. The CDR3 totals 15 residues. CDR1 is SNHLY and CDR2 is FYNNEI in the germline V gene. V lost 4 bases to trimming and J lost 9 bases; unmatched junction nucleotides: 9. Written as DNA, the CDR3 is TGTGCCAGCAGTGGGACAGGGGGCCCTGGTAGCACGCAGTATTTT. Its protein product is CASSGTGGPGSTQYF.

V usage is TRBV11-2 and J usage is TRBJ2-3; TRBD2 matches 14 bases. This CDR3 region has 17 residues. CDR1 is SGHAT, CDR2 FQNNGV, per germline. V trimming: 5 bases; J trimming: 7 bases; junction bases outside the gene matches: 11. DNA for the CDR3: TGTGCCAGCAGCACAAAACCGGGACTAGCGGGGGCGAATACGCAGTATTTT. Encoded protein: CASSTKPGLAGANTQYF.

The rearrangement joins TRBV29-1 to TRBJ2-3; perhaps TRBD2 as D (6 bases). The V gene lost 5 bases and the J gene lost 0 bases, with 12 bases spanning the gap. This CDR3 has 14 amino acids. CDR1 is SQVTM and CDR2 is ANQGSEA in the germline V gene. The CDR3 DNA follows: TGCAGCGTTTCGGTAGCGGAGAGCACAGATACGCAGTATTTT. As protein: CSVSVAESTDTQYF.

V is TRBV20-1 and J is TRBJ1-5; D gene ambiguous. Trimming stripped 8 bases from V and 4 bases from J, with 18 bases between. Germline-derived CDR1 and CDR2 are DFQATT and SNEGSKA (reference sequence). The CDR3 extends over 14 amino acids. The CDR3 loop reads CSPTPVSGNQPQHF. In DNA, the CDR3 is TGCAGTCCAACACCGGTCTCGGGGAATCAGCCCCAGCATTTT.

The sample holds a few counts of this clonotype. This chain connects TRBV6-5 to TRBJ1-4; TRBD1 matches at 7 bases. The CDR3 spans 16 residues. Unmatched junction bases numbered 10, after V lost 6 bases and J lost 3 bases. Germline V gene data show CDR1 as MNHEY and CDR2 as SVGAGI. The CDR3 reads CASSPQVGTANEKLFF. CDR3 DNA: TGTGCCAGCAGCCCCCAGGTGGGGACAGCTAATGAAAAACTGTTTTTT.